One sample yielded the 19 T cell receptor beta chains listed below, sequenced in a study of blood T cell repertoires in COVID-19. Libraries were prepared by immunoSEQ multiplex PCR; TCRdb keeps only in-frame clonotypes and omits some of them. This sample carries 440,000 or so clones, around nine tenths of them seen once, and the ten largest clones take approximately 1.5%. Sequencing was done on a sample of peripheral blood. Source of these receptors: a woman aged 40-49 years with COVID-19, enrolled during active disease.

This clone occurred once. The chain links TRBV20-1 to TRBJ2-3, with unresolved D. Per the germline V gene, CDR1 is DFQATT and CDR2 is SNEGSKA (reference sequence). The CDR3 contains 10 residues. Trimming removed 8 bases from V and 7 bases from J, with 10 bases in between. The CDR3 loop reads CSTGRHTQYF. Written as DNA, the CDR3 is TGCAGTACGGGTCGCCATACGCAGTATTTT.

Here the CDR3 reads CASSARGRRLAGPSSYNEQFF. The CDR3, as DNA: TGTGCCAGCAGCGCTAGGGGGCGCAGACTAGCGGGCCCTAGCTCCTACAATGAGCAGTTCTTC. The chain combines TRBV9 with TRBJ2-1, with 10 bases that match TRBD2. The CDR3 length is 21 residues. Germline CDR1 is SGDLS and CDR2 is YYNGEE. Unmatched junction bases numbered 18, after V lost 3 bases and J lost 0 bases.

This chain connects TRBV20-1 to TRBJ2-5, with D tentatively TRBD2 (6 bases). Between the trimmed V and J ends, which lost 3 bases and 5 bases, there was a span of 13 bases. The CDR3 totals 13 residues. Looked up from germline, CDR1 is DFQATT and CDR2 is SNEGSKA (reference sequence). This chain's CDR3 is CSASRRVDETQYF. As DNA, the CDR3 is TGCAGTGCTAGTAGGAGGGTCGACGAGACCCAGTACTTC.

V usage is TRBV7-2 and J usage is TRBJ1-2, with a tentative D call TRBD1 (6 bases). V was clipped by 5 bases and J by 8 bases, with 9 bases between them. Germline V CDR1 and CDR2: SGHTA, FQGNSA. The CDR3 is 11 residues long. The DNA for the CDR3 is TGTGCCAGCAGCCCCGGACAGGGCTACACCTTC. It codes for CASSPGQGYTF.

The V and J genes are TRBV5-1 and TRBJ1-1; D remains unclear. The germline V gene has CDR1 SGHRS and CDR2 YFSETQ. Trimming removed 0 bases at V and 7 bases at J, with 7 bases between. The CDR3 runs to 12 residues. CDR3 nucleotide sequence: TGCGCCAGCAGCTTGGTCCCAGATGAAGCTTTCTTT. Residues: CASSLVPDEAFF.

J is TRBJ2-2 and V is TRBV28; maybe TRBD1 (5 bases). The CDR3 runs 15 residues. Trimming took off 3 bases at V and 7 bases at J, with 15 bases between the two ends. Germline CDR1 reads MDHEN; CDR2 reads SYDVKM. The CDR3 DNA sequence: TGTGCCAGCAGTTTCTATAGGGGATCGGGCGGGGAGCTGTTTTTT. Protein product: CASSFYRGSGGELFF.

This sequence joins TRBV30 and TRBJ2-1, with D tentatively TRBD1 (6 bases). This CDR3 has 12 amino acids. The germline gives CDR1 GTSNPN, CDR2 SVGIG (reference sequence). Trimming left V 2 bases short and J 8 bases short, with 10 bases between. The CDR3 region has the DNA TGTGCCTGGAGTCGGGACACGGATGAGCAGTTCTTC. This codes for CAWSRDTDEQFF.

The chain employs TRBV6-5 and TRBJ2-1, with D uncertain. Germline-derived CDR1 and CDR2 are MNHEY and SVGAGI. This CDR3 region has 16 residues. V lost 0 bases to trimming and J lost 6 bases, with 15 bases between them. CDR3 coding DNA: TGTGCCAGCAGTTACTCAGCCAACTCACCCCGCAATGAGCAGTTCTTC. Translated: CASSYSANSPRNEQFF.

The V call is TRBV12-3 or TRBV12-4, the J call TRBJ2-1; 7 bases are shared with TRBD1. CDR3 length: 13 residues. J lost 6 bases, V lost 5 bases, and 4 bases had no gene match. As DNA, the CDR3 is TGTGCCAGCAGTAGACAGGGCCGCAATGAGCAGTTCTTC. It codes for CASSRQGRNEQFF.

V is TRBV27 and J is TRBJ2-1, with TRBD2 matching over 9 bases. The V gene's germline CDR1 is MNHEY and CDR2 SMNVEV (reference sequence). The CDR3 totals 15 residues. J gave up 8 bases and V 7 bases, and 12 bases lay outside the gene matches. CDR3: CASTDVSGSTDEQFF. The CDR3 nucleotides read TGTGCCAGCACAGATGTTAGCGGGAGTACGGATGAGCAGTTCTTC.

CDR3 DNA: TGTGCCAGCAGCTTAGAACGGGCGGGAGGGTCCTACAATGAGCAGTTCTTC. This sequence encodes CASSLERAGGSYNEQFF. The chain combines TRBV7-2 with TRBJ2-1, with 9 bases fitting TRBD2. The V gene end was trimmed by 1 base and the J gene end by 1 base; junction bases not matched to a gene: 5. CDR1 and CDR2 from the germline V gene are SGHTA and FQGNSA. The CDR3 sequence is 17 residues long.

The chain joins TRBV19 to TRBJ1-2; D is undetermined. The V gene lost 3 bases and the J gene lost 5 bases, with 16 bases spanning the gap. Germline assignment: CDR1 LNHDA and CDR2 SQIVND (reference sequence). This CDR3 is built from 15 residues. Here the CDR3 reads CASSMMGPGLYGYTF. The CDR3 DNA reads TGTGCCAGTAGTATGATGGGTCCGGGGTTGTATGGCTACACCTTC.

The chain couples TRBV7-9 to TRBJ1-1; TRBD1 is a possible D gene (6 bases). CDR3 size: 14 residues. V gave up 5 bases and J gave up 3 bases, with 13 bases separating them. Germline V gene sequence: CDR1 SEHNR, CDR2 FQNEAQ (reference sequence). CDR3 loop: CASSPRDTYTEAFF. The CDR3, as DNA: TGTGCCAGCAGCCCCCGGGACACCTACACTGAAGCTTTCTTT.

V and J are TRBV4-3 and TRBJ2-7; 7 bases agree with TRBD1. J was trimmed by 1 base and V by 1 base; bases with no gene match: 4. CDR3 size: 15 residues. Germline V gene sequence: CDR1 LGHNA, CDR2 YSLEER. For the CDR3, the DNA is TGCGCCAGCAGCCAAGGAATGGGACAGTCCTACGAGCAGTACTTC. Protein: CASSQGMGQSYEQYF.

V gene TRBV11-2 combines with J gene TRBJ1-3, with 7 positions matching TRBD1. There are 18 residues in the CDR3. Per the germline V gene, CDR1 is SGHAT and CDR2 is FQNNGV. With V trimmed by 4 bases and J by 2 bases, 14 bases remained unmatched. This CDR3 is CASSSQRDSHSTGNTIYF. The DNA for the CDR3 is TGTGCCAGCAGCTCCCAGAGGGACAGCCATTCGACTGGAAACACCATATATTTT.

The chain combines TRBV30 with TRBJ1-3, with TRBD1 identical over 9 bases. After removal of 2 bases from V and 1 base from J, the junction contained 9 bases not matched to a gene. The CDR3 runs 17 residues. CDR1 is GTSNPN and CDR2 is SVGIG in the germline V gene (reference sequence). The CDR3 sequence: CAWSRDRVSGSGNTIYF. The CDR3 DNA reads as TGTGCCTGGAGTCGGGACAGGGTTTCCGGATCTGGAAACACCATATATTTT.

The chain joins TRBV27 to TRBJ1-1; tentative D call: TRBD1 (6 bases). V dropped 2 bases and J dropped 4 bases, with 20 bases sitting between them. CDR3 length: 17 residues. The germline gives CDR1 MNHEY, CDR2 SMNVEV (reference sequence). CDR3 amino acids: CASSLKGPGASPTEAFF. CDR3 bases: TGTGCCAGCAGTTTAAAGGGACCAGGGGCCTCCCCCACTGAAGCTTTCTTT.

Only one count was recorded for this clone. The V and J genes are TRBV6-5 and TRBJ1-5; 10 bases match TRBD1. With V trimmed by 4 bases and J by 5 bases, 5 bases remained unmatched. CDR1 is MNHEY and CDR2 is SVGAGI in the germline V gene. The length of the CDR3 is 15 residues. CDR3 sequence reads: CASSWTGGTDQPQHF. The CDR3 DNA sequence: TGTGCCAGCAGTTGGACAGGGGGGACTGATCAGCCCCAGCATTTT.

The rearrangement links TRBV28 to TRBJ2-5, with 10 bases that match TRBD2. The CDR3 consists of 16 residues. CDR1 and CDR2 from the germline V gene are MDHEN and SYDVKM. Losses at the gene ends were 2 bases for V and 5 bases for J; bases not matched to a gene: 8. The CDR3 DNA follows: TGTGCCAGCAGTTTAGGCAGCGGGAGGGCCAGGGAGACCCAGTACTTC. The encoded protein is CASSLGSGRARETQYF. The full variable domain, rest sourced from reference TRBV28 and TRBJ2-5, is DVKVTQSSRYLVKRTGEKVFLECVQDMDHENMFWYRQDPGLGLRLIYFSYDVKMKEKGDIPEGYSVSREKKERFSLILESASTNQTSMYLCASSLGSGRARETQYFGPGTRLLVL.